The 18 T cell receptor beta chains below were found in one sample sequenced in a study of CD8 T cells in Susac syndrome. Reverse transcription of about 0.45 to 1 ug RNA was carried out with random hexamers. Each CDR3 protein is one row after TCRdb ran MiXCR on the immunoSEQ multiplex PCR reads. The repertoire holds about 290,000 distinct CDR3 sequences, with approximately 85% as singletons. Sequenced material: CD8+ T cells from PBMCs. The receptor source for this set is a human donor with multiple sclerosis.

The chain employs TRBV27 and TRBJ2-7; 7 nucleotides agree with TRBD1. With 6 bases clipped from V and 0 bases from J, the junction kept 8 bases outside the gene matches. The CDR3 has 15 residues. Germline assignment: CDR1 MNHEY and CDR2 SMNVEV (reference sequence). In DNA form, the CDR3 reads TGTGCCAGCAGCCAGACAGGGCCTATCTCCTACGAGCAGTACTTC. The encoded protein is CASSQTGPISYEQYF.

This clonotype occurred once. The chain uses TRBV7-2 and TRBJ2-5; no reliable D call. The CDR3 spans 14 residues. V lost 1 base and J lost 5, with 11 bases in between. From germline, CDR1 is SGHTA and CDR2 FQGNSA. The CDR3 spells CASSLDFSWETQYF. The CDR3, as DNA: TGTGCCAGCAGCTTAGATTTCAGTTGGGAGACCCAGTACTTC.

V is TRBV19 and J is TRBJ2-2; TRBD1 is a possible D gene (6 bases). The CDR3 length is 15 residues. V was clipped by 6 bases and J by 5 bases, with 16 bases between them. Germline V gives CDR1 LNHDA, CDR2 SQIVND (reference sequence). Here the CDR3 DNA reads TGTGCCAGTAGCTCCACAGGGATGGTAACCGGGGAGCTGTTTTTT. Translated, it gives CASSSTGMVTGELFF.

This chain links TRBV7-9 with TRBJ2-7, with D perhaps matching TRBD1 (5 bases). CDR1 and CDR2 (germline): SEHNR, FQNEAQ (reference sequence). CDR3 length equals 13 residues. V lost 5 bases to trimming and J lost 3 bases, with 11 bases between them. This CDR3 is CASSPSGFYEQYF. CDR3 bases: TGTGCCAGCAGCCCCTCAGGGTTCTACGAGCAGTACTTC. Based on the CDR3 plus reference TRBV7-9 and TRBJ2-7, the full variable domain is DTGVSQNPRHKITKRGQNVTFRCDPISEHNRLYWYRQTLGQGPEFLTYFQNEAQLEKSRLLSDRFSAERPKGSFSTLEIQRTEQGDSAMYLCASSPSGFYEQYFGPGTRLTVT.

The chain has TRBV3-1 and TRBJ2-7; D is possibly TRBD2 (5 bases). The CDR3 contains 13 residues. Trimming pared 3 bases from V and 3 bases from J, leaving 9 bases between. The germline CDR1 and CDR2 sequences are LGHDT and YNNKEL (reference sequence). CDR3 in DNA: TGTGCCAGCAGCCAGTTTCGGGGCTACGAGCAGTACTTC. It encodes CASSQFRGYEQYF.

Points on this clonotype: Relative to the germline gene, one junction end is altered; a read error may explain this. The chain has TRBV4-3 and TRBJ2-1, with TRBD2 identical over 7 bases. This CDR3 spans 17 amino acids. The germline gives CDR1 LGHNA, CDR2 YSLEER. The CDR3 spells CASSQVLAGVSYNELFF. CDR3 DNA: TGCGCCAGCAGCCAAGTACTGGCGGGGGTATCCTACAATGAGCTGTTCTTC.

CDR3 coding DNA: TGTGCCAGCAGCTTAGGGTTGCGGGCTATGAACACTGAAGCTTTCTTT. The encoded protein is CASSLGLRAMNTEAFF. The V call is TRBV7-9, the J call TRBJ1-1; D uncertain. The CDR3 spans 16 residues. The germline V gene encodes CDR1 SEHNR and CDR2 FQNEAQ (reference sequence). Trimming pared 1 base from V and 0 bases from J, leaving 12 bases between.

The chain carries TRBV28 and TRBJ1-2; D may be TRBD1 (6 bases). The germline gives CDR1 MDHEN, CDR2 SYDVKM. The CDR3 length is 14 residues. With 3 bases removed from V and 4 bases from J, the gap between germline ends came to 12 bases. The CDR3 reads CASSFRGALYGYTF. The CDR3 nucleotides are TGTGCCAGCAGTTTCAGGGGCGCACTCTATGGCTACACCTTC.

J is TRBJ2-2 and V is TRBV15, with D hard to call. Per the germline V gene, CDR1 is LNHNV and CDR2 is YYDKDF (reference sequence). CDR3 length: 15 amino acids. Trimming cost V 1 base and J 0 bases, with 6 bases left between them. CDR3 protein: CATSRGLSNTGELFF. The CDR3 region has the DNA TGTGCCACCAGCAGAGGACTTTCGAACACCGGGGAGCTGTTTTTT.

The chain uses TRBV7-9 and TRBJ2-7; D remains ambiguous. From germline, CDR1 is SEHNR and CDR2 FQNEAQ (reference sequence). The CDR3 has 13 residues. Trimming removed 3 bases from V and 2 bases from J, with 8 bases in between. CDR3 amino acids: CASSLELAYEQYF. The CDR3 coding sequence is TGTGCCAGCAGCTTGGAACTCGCCTACGAGCAGTACTTC.

The V call is TRBV15, the J call TRBJ1-4; no clear D. Trimming shortened V by 3 bases and J by 4 bases, and 9 bases separated the two germline ends. This CDR3 has 14 residues. Germline V gene sequence: CDR1 LNHNV, CDR2 YYDKDF (reference sequence). CDR3 bases: TGTGCCACCAGCAGCAGGACCGGTAATGAAAAACTGTTTTTT. Encoded protein: CATSSRTGNEKLFF.

The J gene is TRBJ1-1, the V gene TRBV7-2; the D is unclear. Germline lookup yields CDR1 SGHTA and CDR2 FQGNSA. V was clipped by 5 bases and J by 4 bases, with 8 bases between them. This CDR3 has 12 amino acids. The CDR3 coding sequence is TGTGCCAGCAGCCCCTGGCTCACTGAAGCTTTCTTT. This sequence encodes CASSPWLTEAFF. Looking up the rest from reference TRBV7-2 and TRBJ1-1 gives the full variable domain: GAGVSQSPSNKVTEKGKDVELRCDPISGHTALYWYRQSLGQGLEFLIYFQGNSAPDKSGLPSDRFSAERTGGSVSTLTIQRTQQEDSAVYLCASSPWLTEAFFGQGTRLTVV.

The chain combines TRBV7-9 with TRBJ2-1, with D possibly being TRBD2 (6 bases). The V end lost 0 bases, the J end lost 6 bases, and 15 bases lay between the germline ends. The CDR3 has 16 amino acids. The V gene's germline CDR1 is SEHNR and CDR2 FQNEAQ (reference sequence). CDR3 in DNA: TGTGCCAGCAGCTTAGCGAAGGGACTGTTCCCCAATGAGCAGTTCTTC. Protein product: CASSLAKGLFPNEQFF.

This clonotype was observed a handful of times. The CDR3 nucleotides are TGTGCCAGCAGCCCTGATGGCTATGGCTACACCTTC. Its translation: CASSPDGYGYTF. The chain links TRBV7-9 to TRBJ1-2; D uncertain. The length of the CDR3 is 12 residues. Trimming left V 5 bases short and J 4 bases short, with 8 bases between. The V gene's germline CDR1 is SEHNR and CDR2 FQNEAQ (reference sequence). Full variable domain (outside the CDR3, taken from reference TRBV7-9 and TRBJ1-2): DTGVSQNPRHKITKRGQNVTFRCDPISEHNRLYWYRQTLGQGPEFLTYFQNEAQLEKSRLLSDRFSAERPKGSFSTLEIQRTEQGDSAMYLCASSPDGYGYTFGSGTRLTVV.

The chain is built from TRBV18 and TRBJ2-7; 10 bases fit TRBD1. CDR3 length equals 18 residues. Unmatched junction bases numbered 14, after V lost 3 bases and J lost 3 bases. Germline V gives CDR1 KGHSH, CDR2 LQKENI. CDR3 DNA sequence: TGTGCCAGCTCACCCCGCCCGGGAGGACAGGGGGGCCTCTACGAGCAGTACTTC. Translating it yields CASSPRPGGQGGLYEQYF.

The V and J genes are TRBV20-1 and TRBJ2-1; no reliable D call. The ends were cut back, 5 bases at V and 3 bases at J, with 11 bases in the middle. Germline V gives CDR1 DFQATT, CDR2 SNEGSKA (reference sequence). The CDR3 spans 13 residues. The CDR3 sequence: CSASPDGYNEQFF. In DNA form, the CDR3 reads TGCAGTGCTTCCCCGGACGGCTACAATGAGCAGTTCTTC.

This rearrangement joins TRBV6-2 or TRBV6-3 to TRBJ2-7; weak D call: TRBD2 (5 bases). CDR1 and CDR2 (germline): MNHEY, SVGEGT. The CDR3 extends over 13 amino acids. Trimming removed 9 bases from V and 0 bases from J, with 12 bases in between. CDR3: CASRRRSSYEQYF. In DNA, the CDR3 is TGTGCCAGTCGACGGAGGAGCTCCTACGAGCAGTACTTC.

V is TRBV19 and J is TRBJ2-7, with 7 bases aligning to TRBD1. The junction had 2 bases not matched to a gene; V was cut back by 1 base and J by 2 bases. The germline V gene encodes CDR1 LNHDA and CDR2 SQIVND (reference sequence). The CDR3 has 14 amino acids. CDR3 amino acids: CASSIGDSTYEQYF. For the CDR3, the DNA is TGTGCCAGTAGTATAGGGGACAGCACCTACGAGCAGTACTTC.